Given below is one TCR beta chain in context. Its antigen is undetermined. This entry belongs to a study of early T cells in non-severe SARS-CoV-2 infection. The wider study: Chains were unpaired, as sequencing was done on bulk RNA from unsorted whole blood. Broader study findings: Matches to VDJdb favored anti-spike CD8 responses and missed private and CD4 specificities.

With 2 bases removed from V and 7 bases from J, the gap between germline ends came to 18 bases. There are 15 residues in the CDR3. Germline loops: CDR1 KGHSH, CDR2 LQKENI. cDNA molecules, individually, were tagged with unique molecular identifiers. One entry per CDR3 protein, called by TCRdb with MiXCR from the 5' RACE reads. This table has just under 85,000 distinct CDR3 sequences, more than 9% appearing once. The specimen was whole blood, collected at baseline. The rearrangement links TRBV18 to TRBJ2-7; D remains unclear. The clonotype was recovered from an adult who was a healthcare worker with PCR-confirmed SARS-CoV-2 infection or an uninfected control (not recorded which). In DNA form, the CDR3 reads TGTGCCAGCTCACCAAGGTCGGGTCTTCTGGGTGAGCAGTACTTC. It encodes CASSPRSGLLGEQYF.